This T cell receptor (beta chain) is from a study of shared clonotypes between healthy human individuals. The germline V gene has CDR1 KGHSH and CDR2 LQKENI. Trimming took off 6 bases at V and 3 bases at J, with 17 bases between the two ends. CDR3 length: 15 residues. Data came from immunoSEQ multiplex PCR; TCRdb stores just in-frame clones and leaves some out. The profile covers about 1.5 million clones, with approximately 98% appearing a single time and 0.4% to 0.55% taken by the ten largest. The specimen sequenced was naive CD4+ T cells sorted from blood. Described subset: CD45RA+ positively selected. The chain employs TRBV18 and TRBJ2-5, with a possible D match to TRBD1 (6 bases). The receptor was derived from a man aged 25 to 45 in good health. The CDR3 bases are TGTGCCAGCTCCCCCGCAGGACAGCTTAAAGAGACCCAGTACTTC. Translating it yields CASSPAGQLKETQYF.